Listed below are T cell receptor beta chains from one sample, sequenced in a study of blood T cell repertoires in COVID-19. TCRdb's copy holds only in-frame clones and misses some; the assay was immunoSEQ multiplex PCR. Of over 70,000 clones in the sample, about 87% were seen once. Sequenced: peripheral blood. The origin of the receptors is a human donor in a cohort sampled during active COVID-19. The CDR3 runs from the conserved cysteine through the conserved F or W. Fields, in order: CDR3 protein, CDR3 DNA, D gene, J gene, clone size, V gene. D genes are given only for firm matches. Clone size appears in some rows only: once, few, many, or a class for an expanded clone.

CDR3: CASEGDLGTGSTGELFF
DNA: TGTGCCAGTGAGGGGGACTTGGGGACAGGCTCCACCGGGGAGCTGTTTTTT
D: TRBD1
J: TRBJ2-2
size: -
V: TRBV19

CDR3: CASTRRQFTEAFF
DNA: TGTGCCAGCACCCGGAGGCAATTTACTGAAGCTTTCTTT
D: -
J: TRBJ1-1
size: -
V: TRBV28

CDR3: CASSLGTSGRGEQFF
DNA: TGTGCCAGCAGCCTTGGGACTAGCGGGAGGGGTGAGCAGTTCTTC
D: TRBD2
J: TRBJ2-1
size: -
V: TRBV5-4

CDR3: CASSFLGQGRPYEQYF
DNA: TGTGCCAGCAGTTTCCTGGGACAGGGGAGGCCCTACGAGCAGTACTTC
D: TRBD1
J: TRBJ2-7
size: -
V: TRBV27

CDR3: CASSLSGTSGLNEQFF
DNA: TGCGCCAGCAGCCTGTCCGGGACTAGCGGGCTCAATGAGCAGTTCTTC
D: TRBD2
J: TRBJ2-1
size: -
V: TRBV5-1

CDR3: CASSPLDSSYGYTF
DNA: TGTGCCAGCTCACCCTTGGACAGCTCCTATGGCTACACCTTC
D: -
J: TRBJ1-2
size: -
V: TRBV18

CDR3: CASLKPGTENIQYF
DNA: TGTGCCAGCCTAAAACCCGGGACAGAAAACATTCAGTACTTC
D: TRBD1
J: TRBJ2-4
size: -
V: TRBV28

CDR3: CASSLNHQRTAKNIQYF
DNA: TGTGCCAGCAGCTTAAATCATCAGCGGACAGCCAAAAACATTCAGTACTTC
D: -
J: TRBJ2-4
size: -
V: TRBV7-3

CDR3: CASSGYYNEQFF
DNA: TGTGCCAGTAGCGGTTACTACAATGAGCAGTTCTTC
D: -
J: TRBJ2-1
size: -
V: TRBV12-3/TRBV12-4

CDR3: CASSGRVLASGVGEQFF
DNA: TGTGCCAGCAGTGGCCGGGTCCTAGCTTCTGGGGTGGGTGAGCAGTTCTTC
D: -
J: TRBJ2-1
size: -
V: TRBV7-9

CDR3: CASSFGVLRQHF
DNA: TGTGCCAGCAGTTTCGGAGTCCTTCGCCAGCATTTT
D: -
J: TRBJ1-5
size: -
V: TRBV28

CDR3: CASSQGGGGPRTGELFF
DNA: TGTGCCAGCAGCCAAGGTGGAGGCGGGCCGAGGACCGGGGAGCTGTTTTTT
D: -
J: TRBJ2-2
size: -
V: TRBV3-1/TRBV3-2

CDR3: CASSYAQGKGEQYF
DNA: TGTGCCAGCAGTTACGCCCAGGGGAAGGGCGAGCAGTACTTC
D: -
J: TRBJ2-7
size: -
V: TRBV6-5

CDR3: CASSTSRQGAKRTEAFF
DNA: TGTGCCAGCAGTACCTCAAGACAGGGGGCGAAGAGGACTGAAGCTTTCTTT
D: TRBD1
J: TRBJ1-1
size: once
V: TRBV27

CDR3: CASSSLQGVLNTEAFF
DNA: TGTGCCAGCAGCTCGTTACAGGGGGTGCTGAACACTGAAGCTTTCTTT
D: TRBD1
J: TRBJ1-1
size: -
V: TRBV7-2

CDR3: CASSVYRGPYNEQFF
DNA: TGTGCCAGCAGTGTATACAGGGGTCCCTACAATGAGCAGTTCTTC
D: TRBD1
J: TRBJ2-1
size: -
V: TRBV27

CDR3: CASSEWEAGLFEQFF
DNA: TGTGCCAGCAGTGAATGGGAGGCAGGGCTCTTTGAGCAGTTCTTC
D: -
J: TRBJ2-1
size: few
V: TRBV2

CDR3: CASSIRTDGIYEQYF
DNA: TGTGCCAGCAGTATCCGGACCGACGGGATCTACGAGCAGTACTTC
D: -
J: TRBJ2-7
size: -
V: TRBV27

CDR3: CASSLGGGSTDTQYF
DNA: TGTGCCAGCAGTTTGGGCGGGGGAAGCACAGATACGCAGTATTTT
D: TRBD2
J: TRBJ2-3
size: -
V: TRBV27

CDR3: CASSSSPSDSYGYTF
DNA: TGTGCCAGCAGTTCGAGCCCATCCGATTCTTATGGCTACACCTTC
D: -
J: TRBJ1-2
size: once
V: TRBV27

CDR3: CASSSRLAGDGDTQYF
DNA: TGTGCCAGTAGTTCCCGACTAGCGGGAGACGGAGATACGCAGTATTTT
D: TRBD2
J: TRBJ2-3
size: -
V: TRBV19

CDR3: CASSQRDSAGEQYF
DNA: TGTGCCAGCAGCCAGAGGGACTCCGCGGGCGAGCAGTACTTC
D: -
J: TRBJ2-7
size: -
V: TRBV14

CDR3: CASSQDWPGQGADTQYF
DNA: TGCGCCAGCAGCCAAGACTGGCCGGGACAGGGGGCAGATACGCAGTATTTT
D: TRBD1
J: TRBJ2-3
size: few
V: TRBV4-1

CDR3: CASSWTRGADEQFF
DNA: TGTGCCAGCAGTTGGACCAGGGGCGCCGATGAGCAGTTCTTC
D: -
J: TRBJ2-1
size: -
V: TRBV27